A single sample is the source of the 6 T cell receptor beta chains below, sequenced in a study of OX40 agonist ivuxolimab in advanced cancers. Libraries were made using the immunoSEQ multiplex PCR assay. TCRdb re-hosts the immuneACCESS table, in-frame sequences only. Its copies lack some clones; in the studies checked, an unresolved V gene accounts for under half of them, and the cause for the rest is not known. In this sample the table shows tens of thousands of clones, roughly 86% of which occur a single time. The ten largest clones represent approximately 0.7% of the sample. The starting material was CD4+ or CD8+ T cells sorted from blood, obtained in a trial of the OX40 agonist ivuxolimab. These receptors were obtained from an adult with an advanced solid tumor such as melanoma, head and neck, liver or kidney cancer.

DNA for the CDR3: TGCGCCAGCAGCCCGTTGACAGGGGAAAGCGGCTACACCTTC. It specifies CASSPLTGESGYTF. The chain joins TRBV5-1 to TRBJ1-2, with 8 bases fitting TRBD1. The CDR3 extends over 14 amino acids. Per germline, CDR1 SGHRS and CDR2 YFSETQ. Trimming removed 4 bases from V and 8 bases from J; junction bases left unmatched: 10.

The chain couples TRBV6-1 to TRBJ1-6, with 7 bases identical to TRBD1. The CDR3 totals 16 residues. Germline V gives CDR1 MNHNS, CDR2 SASEGT. V trimming: 1 base; J trimming: 4 bases; junction bases outside the gene matches: 4. This CDR3 reads CASSEEGQLYNSPLHF. CDR3 nucleotides: TGTGCCAGCAGTGAAGAGGGACAGTTATATAATTCACCCCTCCACTTT.

The chain recombines TRBV9 with TRBJ1-4; no clear D gene. This CDR3 is 14 amino acids long. Trimming stripped 4 bases from V and 0 bases from J, with 7 bases between. Germline CDR1 is SGDLS and CDR2 is YYNGEE. The CDR3 bases are TGTGCCAGCAGCCTACAGCCAACTAATGAAAAACTGTTTTTT. Its translation: CASSLQPTNEKLFF. Full variable domain (missing parts from reference TRBV9 and TRBJ1-4): DSGVTQTPKHLITATGQRVTLRCSPRSGDLSVYWYQQSLDQGLQFLIQYYNGEERAKGNILERFSAQQFPDLHSELNLSSLELGDSALYFCASSLQPTNEKLFFGSGTQLSVL.

The chain carries TRBV18 and TRBJ2-3; TRBD2 matches 8 bases. CDR3 size: 14 residues. Germline values: CDR1 KGHSH, CDR2 LQKENI. The trim removed 3 bases at V and 6 bases at J, leaving 5 bases unmatched. Here the CDR3 DNA reads TGTGCCAGCTCACCGGGACTAGTCGGGGATACGCAGTATTTT. It encodes CASSPGLVGDTQYF.

The rearrangement links TRBV7-9 to TRBJ2-7, with D uncertain. In germline, CDR1 is SEHNR, CDR2 FQNEAQ (reference sequence). This CDR3 is built from 15 residues. Trimming removed 1 base from V and 6 bases from J, with 16 bases in between. The CDR3 region is CASSLEVASPTEQYF. The CDR3 bases are TGTGCCAGCAGCTTAGAGGTTGCGTCCCCCACCGAGCAGTACTTC.

The rearrangement joins TRBV29-1 to TRBJ1-1, with D perhaps matching TRBD1 (5 bases). The germline CDR1 and CDR2 sequences are SQVTM and ANQGSEA. V was shortened by 6 bases and J by 11 bases, with 22 bases between the two germline ends. The CDR3 extends over 13 amino acids. The CDR3 DNA is TGCAGCGTCGCATCGACGGTCGGGGCTGGGGCTTTCTTT. It encodes CSVASTVGAGAFF.